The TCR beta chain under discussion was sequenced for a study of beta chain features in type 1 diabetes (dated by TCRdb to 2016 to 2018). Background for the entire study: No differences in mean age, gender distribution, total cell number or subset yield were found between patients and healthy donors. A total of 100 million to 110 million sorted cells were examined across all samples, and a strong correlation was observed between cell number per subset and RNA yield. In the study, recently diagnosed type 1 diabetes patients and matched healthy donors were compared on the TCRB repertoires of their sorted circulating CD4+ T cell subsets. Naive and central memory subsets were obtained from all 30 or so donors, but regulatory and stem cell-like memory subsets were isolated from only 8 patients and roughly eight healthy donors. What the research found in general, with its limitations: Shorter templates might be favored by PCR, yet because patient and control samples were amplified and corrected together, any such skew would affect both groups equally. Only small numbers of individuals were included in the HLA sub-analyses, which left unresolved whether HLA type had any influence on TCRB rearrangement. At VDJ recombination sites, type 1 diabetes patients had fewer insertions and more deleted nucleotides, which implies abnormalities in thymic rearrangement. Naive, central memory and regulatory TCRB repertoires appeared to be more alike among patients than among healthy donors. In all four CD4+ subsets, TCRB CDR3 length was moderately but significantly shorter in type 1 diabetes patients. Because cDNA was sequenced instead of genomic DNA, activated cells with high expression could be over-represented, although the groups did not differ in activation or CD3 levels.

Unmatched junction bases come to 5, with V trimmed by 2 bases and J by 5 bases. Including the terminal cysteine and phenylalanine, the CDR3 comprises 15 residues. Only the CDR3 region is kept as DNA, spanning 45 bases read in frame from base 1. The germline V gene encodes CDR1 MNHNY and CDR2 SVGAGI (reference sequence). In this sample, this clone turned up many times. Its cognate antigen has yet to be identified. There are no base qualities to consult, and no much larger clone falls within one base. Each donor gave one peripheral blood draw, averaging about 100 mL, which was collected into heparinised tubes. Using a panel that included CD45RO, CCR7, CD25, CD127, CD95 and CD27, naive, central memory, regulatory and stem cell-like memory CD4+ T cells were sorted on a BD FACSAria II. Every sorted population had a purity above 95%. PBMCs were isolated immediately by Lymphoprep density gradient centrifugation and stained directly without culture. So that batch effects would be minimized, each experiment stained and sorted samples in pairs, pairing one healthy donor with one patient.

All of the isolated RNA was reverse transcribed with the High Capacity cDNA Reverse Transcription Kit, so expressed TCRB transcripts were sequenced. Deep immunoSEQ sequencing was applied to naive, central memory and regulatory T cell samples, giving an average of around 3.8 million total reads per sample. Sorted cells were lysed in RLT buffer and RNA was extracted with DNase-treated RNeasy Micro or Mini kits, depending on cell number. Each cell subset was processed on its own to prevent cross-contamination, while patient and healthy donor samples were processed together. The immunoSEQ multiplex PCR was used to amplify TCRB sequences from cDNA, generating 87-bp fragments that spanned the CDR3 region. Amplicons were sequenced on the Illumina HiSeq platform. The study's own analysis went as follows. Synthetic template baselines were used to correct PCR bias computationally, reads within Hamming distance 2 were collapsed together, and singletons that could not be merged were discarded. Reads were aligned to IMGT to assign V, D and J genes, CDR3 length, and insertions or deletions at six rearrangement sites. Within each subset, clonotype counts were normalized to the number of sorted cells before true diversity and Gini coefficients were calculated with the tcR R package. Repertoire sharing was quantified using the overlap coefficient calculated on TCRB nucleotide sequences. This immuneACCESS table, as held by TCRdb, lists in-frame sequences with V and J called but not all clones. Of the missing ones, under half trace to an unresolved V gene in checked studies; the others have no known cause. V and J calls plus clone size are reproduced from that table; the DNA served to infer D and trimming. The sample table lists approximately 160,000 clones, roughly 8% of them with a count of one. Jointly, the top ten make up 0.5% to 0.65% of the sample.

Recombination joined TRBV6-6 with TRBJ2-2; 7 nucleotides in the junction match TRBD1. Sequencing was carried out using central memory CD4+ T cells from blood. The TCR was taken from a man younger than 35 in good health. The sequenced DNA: TGTGCCAGCAGTTACGGGACAGCCAGAACCGGGGAGCTGTTTTTT. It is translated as CASSYGTARTGELFF.